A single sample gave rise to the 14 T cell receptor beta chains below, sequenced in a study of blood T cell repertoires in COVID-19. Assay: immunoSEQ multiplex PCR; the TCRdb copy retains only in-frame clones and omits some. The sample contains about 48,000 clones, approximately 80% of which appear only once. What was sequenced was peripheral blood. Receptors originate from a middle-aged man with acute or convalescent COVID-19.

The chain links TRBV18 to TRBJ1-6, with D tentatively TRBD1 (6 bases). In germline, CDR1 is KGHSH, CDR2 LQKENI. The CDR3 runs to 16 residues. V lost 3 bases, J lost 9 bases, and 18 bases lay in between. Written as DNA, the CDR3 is TGTGCCAGCTCACCCGGGACAACGAGCCGACTTTCACCCCTCCACTTT. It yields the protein CASSPGTTSRLSPLHF.

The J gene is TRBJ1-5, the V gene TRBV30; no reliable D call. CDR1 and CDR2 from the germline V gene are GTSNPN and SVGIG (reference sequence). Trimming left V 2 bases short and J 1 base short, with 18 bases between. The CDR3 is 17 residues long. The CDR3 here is CAWSKQRHKASNQPQHF. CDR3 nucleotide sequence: TGTGCCTGGAGTAAACAGCGGCATAAGGCCAGCAATCAGCCCCAGCATTTT.

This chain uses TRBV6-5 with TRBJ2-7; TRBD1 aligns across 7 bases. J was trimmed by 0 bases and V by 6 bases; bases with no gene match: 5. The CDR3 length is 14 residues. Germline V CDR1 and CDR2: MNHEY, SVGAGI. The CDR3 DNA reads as TGTGCCAGCAGCCGACGACAGGGCTCCTACGAGCAGTACTTC. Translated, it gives CASSRRQGSYEQYF.

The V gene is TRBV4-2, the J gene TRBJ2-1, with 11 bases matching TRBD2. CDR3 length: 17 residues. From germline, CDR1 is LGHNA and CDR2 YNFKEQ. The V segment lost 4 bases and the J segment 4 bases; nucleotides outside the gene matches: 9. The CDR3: CASSLILAGGIYNEQFF. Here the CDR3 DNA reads TGTGCCAGCAGCCTAATATTAGCGGGGGGGATTTACAATGAGCAGTTCTTC.

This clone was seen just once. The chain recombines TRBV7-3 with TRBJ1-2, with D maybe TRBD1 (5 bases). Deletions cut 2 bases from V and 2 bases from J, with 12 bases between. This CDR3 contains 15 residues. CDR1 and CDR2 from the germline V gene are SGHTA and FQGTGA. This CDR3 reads CASSLWAGPNYGYTF. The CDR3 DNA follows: TGTGCCAGCAGCTTATGGGCAGGGCCCAACTATGGCTACACCTTC.

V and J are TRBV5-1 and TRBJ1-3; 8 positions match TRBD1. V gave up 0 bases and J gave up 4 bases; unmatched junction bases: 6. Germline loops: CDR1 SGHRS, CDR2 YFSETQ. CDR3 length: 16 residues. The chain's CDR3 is CASSLGPQGAGNTIYF. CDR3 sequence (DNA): TGCGCCAGCAGCTTGGGACCGCAGGGGGCAGGAAACACCATATATTTT. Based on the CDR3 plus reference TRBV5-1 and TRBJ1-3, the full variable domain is KAGVTQTPRYLIKTRGQQVTLSCSPISGHRSVSWYQQTPGQGLQFLFEYFSETQRNKGNFPGRFSGRQFSNSRSEMNVSTLELGDSALYLCASSLGPQGAGNTIYFGEGSWLTVV.

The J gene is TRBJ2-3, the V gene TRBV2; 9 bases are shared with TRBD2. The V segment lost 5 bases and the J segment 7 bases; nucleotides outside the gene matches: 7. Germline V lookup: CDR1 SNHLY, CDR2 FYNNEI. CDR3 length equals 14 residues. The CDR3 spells CASSPGLAPYTQYF. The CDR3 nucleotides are TGTGCCAGCAGTCCGGGACTAGCTCCATATACGCAGTATTTT.

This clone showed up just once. In DNA form, the CDR3 reads TGTGCCAGCAGCGTAGAAGGACAGGGAGCCTACGAGCAGTACTTC. Amino acids: CASSVEGQGAYEQYF. This rearrangement joins TRBV9 to TRBJ2-7; 8 bases match TRBD1. V was pared by 0 bases and J by 2 bases, with 4 bases of the junction left unmatched. The germline gives CDR1 SGDLS, CDR2 YYNGEE. This CDR3 has 15 residues.

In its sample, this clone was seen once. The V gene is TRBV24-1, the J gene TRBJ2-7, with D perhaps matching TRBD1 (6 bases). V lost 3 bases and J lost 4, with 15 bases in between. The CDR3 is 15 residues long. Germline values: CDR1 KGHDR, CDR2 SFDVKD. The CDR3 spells CATSDTGTSPYEQYF. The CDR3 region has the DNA TGTGCCACCAGTGATACCGGGACATCTCCTTACGAGCAGTACTTC.

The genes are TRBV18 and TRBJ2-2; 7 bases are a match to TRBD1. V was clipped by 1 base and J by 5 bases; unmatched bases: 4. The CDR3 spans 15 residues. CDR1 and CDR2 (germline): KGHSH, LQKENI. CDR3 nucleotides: TGTGCCAGCTCACCACAGGGGGCCGGGACCGGGGAGCTGTTTTTT. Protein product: CASSPQGAGTGELFF.

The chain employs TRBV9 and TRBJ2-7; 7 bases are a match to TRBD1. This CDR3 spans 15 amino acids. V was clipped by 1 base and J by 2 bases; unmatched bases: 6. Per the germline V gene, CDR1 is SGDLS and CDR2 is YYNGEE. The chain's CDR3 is CASSVSQGVAYEQYF. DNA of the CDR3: TGTGCCAGCAGCGTATCTCAGGGGGTTGCCTACGAGCAGTACTTC.

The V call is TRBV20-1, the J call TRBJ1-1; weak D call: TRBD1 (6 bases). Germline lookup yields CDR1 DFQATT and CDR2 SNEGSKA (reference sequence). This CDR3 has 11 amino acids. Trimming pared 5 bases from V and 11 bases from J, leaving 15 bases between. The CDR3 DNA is TGCAGTGCTTTTACAGGGTTCTCGGCTTTCTTT. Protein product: CSAFTGFSAFF.

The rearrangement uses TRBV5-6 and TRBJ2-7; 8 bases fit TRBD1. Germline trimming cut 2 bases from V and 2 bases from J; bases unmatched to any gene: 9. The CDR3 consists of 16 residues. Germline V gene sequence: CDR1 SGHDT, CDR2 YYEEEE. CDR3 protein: CASSLLTGTGTYEQYF. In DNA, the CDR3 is TGTGCCAGCAGCTTACTGACCGGGACAGGAACCTACGAGCAGTACTTC.

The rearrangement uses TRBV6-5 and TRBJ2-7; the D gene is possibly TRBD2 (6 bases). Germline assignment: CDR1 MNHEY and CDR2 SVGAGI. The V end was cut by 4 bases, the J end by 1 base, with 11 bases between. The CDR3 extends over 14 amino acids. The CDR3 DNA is TGTGCCAGCAGTTGGGCGGGGCAATCCTACGAGCAGTACTTC. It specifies CASSWAGQSYEQYF.